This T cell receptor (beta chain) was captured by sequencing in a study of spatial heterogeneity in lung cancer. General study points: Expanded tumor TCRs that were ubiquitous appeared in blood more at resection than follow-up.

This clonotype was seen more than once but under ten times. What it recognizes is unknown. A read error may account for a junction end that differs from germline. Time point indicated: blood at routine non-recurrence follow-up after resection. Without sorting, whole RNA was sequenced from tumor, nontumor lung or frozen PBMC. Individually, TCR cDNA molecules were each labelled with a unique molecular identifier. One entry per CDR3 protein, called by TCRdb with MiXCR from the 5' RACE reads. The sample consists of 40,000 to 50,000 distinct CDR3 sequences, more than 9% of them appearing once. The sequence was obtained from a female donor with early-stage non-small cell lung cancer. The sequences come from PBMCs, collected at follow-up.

The CDR3 nucleotides are TGTGCCAGCACTCTGCCGGGCCAGCCCTCAATATTT. It specifies CASTLPGQPSIF. The chain uses TRBV2 and TRBJ1-1; the D is unclear. Germline CDR1 and CDR2: SNHLY and FYNNEI. This CDR3 region has 12 residues.